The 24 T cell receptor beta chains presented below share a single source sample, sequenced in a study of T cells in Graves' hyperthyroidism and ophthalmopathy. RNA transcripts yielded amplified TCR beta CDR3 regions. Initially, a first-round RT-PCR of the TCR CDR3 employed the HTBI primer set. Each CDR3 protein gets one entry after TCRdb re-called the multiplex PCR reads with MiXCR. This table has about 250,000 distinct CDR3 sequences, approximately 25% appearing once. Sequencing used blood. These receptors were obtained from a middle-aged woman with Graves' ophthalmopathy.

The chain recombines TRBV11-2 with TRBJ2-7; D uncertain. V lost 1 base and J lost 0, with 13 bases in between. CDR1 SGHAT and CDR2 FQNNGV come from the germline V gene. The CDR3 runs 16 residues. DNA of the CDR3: TGTGCCAGCAGCTTAGTTGCAGTAAGTTACTCCTACGAGCAGTACTTC. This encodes CASSLVAVSYSYEQYF.

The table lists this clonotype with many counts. The CDR3 bases are TGTGCCACCAGTGACCCGGGACAGGGAACCTACGAGCAGTACTTC. This encodes CATSDPGQGTYEQYF. V gene TRBV24-1 combines with J gene TRBJ2-7; the match to TRBD1 covers 9 bases. The CDR3 is 15 amino acids. Germline assignment: CDR1 KGHDR and CDR2 SFDVKD. The V and J ends lost 4 bases and 2 bases, in that order; junction bases with no gene match: 5.

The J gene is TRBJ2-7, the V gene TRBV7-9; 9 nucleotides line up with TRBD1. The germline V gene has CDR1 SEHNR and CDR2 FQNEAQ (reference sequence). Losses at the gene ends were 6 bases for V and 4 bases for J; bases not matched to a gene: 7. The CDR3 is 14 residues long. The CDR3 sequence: CASRPGTGLYEQYF. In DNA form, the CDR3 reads TGTGCCAGCAGGCCCGGGACAGGGTTATACGAGCAGTACTTC.

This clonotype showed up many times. CDR3 sequence reads: CASSIDLSWTGGNQPQHF. CDR3 nucleotides: TGTGCCAGTAGTATAGATCTATCGTGGACAGGGGGCAATCAGCCCCAGCATTTT. The chain employs TRBV19 and TRBJ1-5, with 9 bases lining up with TRBD1. This CDR3 is 18 amino acids long. CDR1 LNHDA and CDR2 SQIVND come from the germline V gene (reference sequence). V gave up 0 bases and J gave up 2 bases; unmatched junction bases: 8.

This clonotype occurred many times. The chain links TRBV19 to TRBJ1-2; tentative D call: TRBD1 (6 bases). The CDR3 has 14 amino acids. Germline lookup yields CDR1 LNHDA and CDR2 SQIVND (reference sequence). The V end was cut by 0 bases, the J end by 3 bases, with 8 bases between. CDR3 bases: TGTGCCAGTAGTATAGATCCAGGGGACTATGGCTACACCTTC. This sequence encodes CASSIDPGDYGYTF. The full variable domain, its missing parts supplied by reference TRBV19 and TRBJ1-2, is DGGITQSPKYLFRKEGQNVTLSCEQNLNHDAMYWYRQDPGQGLRLIYYSQIVNDFQKGDIAEGYSVSREKKESFPLTVTSAQKNPTAFYLCASSIDPGDYGYTFGSGTRLTVV.

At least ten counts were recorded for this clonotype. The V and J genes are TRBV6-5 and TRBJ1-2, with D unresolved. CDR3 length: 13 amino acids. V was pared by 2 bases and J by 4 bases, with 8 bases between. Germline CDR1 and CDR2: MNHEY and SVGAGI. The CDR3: CASSYDGSYGYTF. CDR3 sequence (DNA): TGTGCCAGCAGTTACGATGGGTCCTATGGCTACACCTTC.

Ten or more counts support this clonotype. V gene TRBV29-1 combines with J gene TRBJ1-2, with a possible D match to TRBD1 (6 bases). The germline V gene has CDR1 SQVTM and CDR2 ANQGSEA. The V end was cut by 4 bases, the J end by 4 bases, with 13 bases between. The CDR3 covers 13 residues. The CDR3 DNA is TGCAGCGTTGCGGACAGAAACTTCTATGGCTACACCTTC. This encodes CSVADRNFYGYTF.

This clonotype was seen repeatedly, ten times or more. CDR3 nucleotide sequence: TGCAGTGCTAGGGGGGACAGGGGGAACGAGCAGTACTTC. Amino acid sequence: CSARGDRGNEQYF. This rearrangement joins TRBV20-1 to TRBJ2-7; 11 bases agree with TRBD1. J gave up 5 bases and V 3 bases, and 3 bases lay outside the gene matches. Germline V gives CDR1 DFQATT, CDR2 SNEGSKA (reference sequence). There are 13 residues in the CDR3.

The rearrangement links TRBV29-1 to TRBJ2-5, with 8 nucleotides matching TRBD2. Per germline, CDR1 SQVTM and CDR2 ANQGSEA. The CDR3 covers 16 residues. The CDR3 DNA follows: TGCAGTGCCCTCCCTGGGATAGCGGGACCACAAGAGACCCAGTACTTC. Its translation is CSALPGIAGPQETQYF.

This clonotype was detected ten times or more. CDR3: CASRGSGGETQYF. The DNA of the CDR3 is TGTGCCAGCAGGGGAAGTGGTGGTGAGACCCAGTACTTC. The genes are TRBV6-1 and TRBJ2-5; the D is unclear. V lost 6 bases, J lost 5 bases, and 13 bases lay in between. There are 13 residues in the CDR3. Germline V gene sequence: CDR1 MNHNS, CDR2 SASEGT.

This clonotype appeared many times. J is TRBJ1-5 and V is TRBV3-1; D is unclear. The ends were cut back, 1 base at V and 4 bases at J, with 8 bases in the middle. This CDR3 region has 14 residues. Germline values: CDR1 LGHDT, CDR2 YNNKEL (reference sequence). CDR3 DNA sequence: TGTGCCAGCAGCCAAGGATTAGAAAATCAGCCCCAGCATTTT. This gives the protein CASSQGLENQPQHF.

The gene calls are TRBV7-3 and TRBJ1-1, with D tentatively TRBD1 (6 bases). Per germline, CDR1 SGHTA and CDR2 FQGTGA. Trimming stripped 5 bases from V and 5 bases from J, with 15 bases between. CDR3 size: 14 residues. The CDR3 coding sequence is TGTGCCAGCAGCAGGGATGCAGGGGTTACTGAAGCTTTCTTT. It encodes CASSRDAGVTEAFF. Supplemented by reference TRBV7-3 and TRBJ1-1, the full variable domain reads GAGVSQTPSNKVTEKGKYVELRCDPISGHTALYWYRQSLGQGPEFLIYFQGTGAADDSGLPNDRFFAVRPEGSVSTLKIQRTERGDSAVYLCASSRDAGVTEAFFGQGTRLTVV.

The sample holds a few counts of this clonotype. CDR3 sequence reads: CASSVGSYTGNTIYF. The CDR3 region has the DNA TGTGCCAGCAGCGTTGGCAGTTATACGGGAAACACCATATATTTT. The chain carries TRBV9 and TRBJ1-3; D gene uncertain. Germline V lookup: CDR1 SGDLS, CDR2 YYNGEE. The CDR3 has 15 amino acids. Trimming took 2 bases from V and 4 from J, leaving 13 bases between them.

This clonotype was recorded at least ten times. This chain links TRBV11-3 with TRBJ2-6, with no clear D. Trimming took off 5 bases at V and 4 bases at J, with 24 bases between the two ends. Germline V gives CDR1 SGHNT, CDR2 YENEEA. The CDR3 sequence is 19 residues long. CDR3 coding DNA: TGTGCCAGCAGCCAGATATTTTCACCACCTCTCCCAGGGGCCAACGTCCTGACTTTC. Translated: CASSQIFSPPLPGANVLTF.

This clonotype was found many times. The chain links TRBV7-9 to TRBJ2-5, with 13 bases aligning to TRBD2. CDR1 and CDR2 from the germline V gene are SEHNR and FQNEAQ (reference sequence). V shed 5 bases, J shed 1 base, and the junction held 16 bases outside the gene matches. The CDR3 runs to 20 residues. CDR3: CASSGSGQTGLAGIQETQYF. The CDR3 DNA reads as TGTGCCAGCAGCGGTTCGGGGCAGACGGGACTAGCGGGGATCCAAGAGACCCAGTACTTC.

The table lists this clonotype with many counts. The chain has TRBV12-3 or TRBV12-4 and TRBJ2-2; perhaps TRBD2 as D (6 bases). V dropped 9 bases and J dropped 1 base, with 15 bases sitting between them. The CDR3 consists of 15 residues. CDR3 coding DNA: TGTGCCAGTGCATCGGGAGAAGGGAACACCGGGGAGCTGTTTTTT. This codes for CASASGEGNTGELFF.

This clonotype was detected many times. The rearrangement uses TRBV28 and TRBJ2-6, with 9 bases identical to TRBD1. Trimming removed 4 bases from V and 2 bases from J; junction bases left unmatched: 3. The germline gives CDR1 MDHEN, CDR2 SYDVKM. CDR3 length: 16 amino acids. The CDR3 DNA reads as TGTGCCAGCAGTTGGGACAGGGTTACTGGGGCCAACGTCCTGACTTTC. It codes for CASSWDRVTGANVLTF.

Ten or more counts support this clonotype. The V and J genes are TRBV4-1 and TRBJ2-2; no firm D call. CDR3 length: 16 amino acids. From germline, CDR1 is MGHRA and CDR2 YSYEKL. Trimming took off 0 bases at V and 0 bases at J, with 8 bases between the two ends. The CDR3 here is CASSQDGRPNTGELFF. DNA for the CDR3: TGCGCCAGCAGCCAAGACGGACGCCCGAACACCGGGGAGCTGTTTTTT.

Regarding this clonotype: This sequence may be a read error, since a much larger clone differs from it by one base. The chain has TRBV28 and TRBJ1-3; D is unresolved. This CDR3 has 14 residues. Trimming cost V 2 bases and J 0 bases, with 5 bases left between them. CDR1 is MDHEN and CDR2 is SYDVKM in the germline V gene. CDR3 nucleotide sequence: TGTGCCAGCAGTTTACTCCTCTCTGGAAACACCATATATTTT. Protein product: CASSLLLSGNTIYF.

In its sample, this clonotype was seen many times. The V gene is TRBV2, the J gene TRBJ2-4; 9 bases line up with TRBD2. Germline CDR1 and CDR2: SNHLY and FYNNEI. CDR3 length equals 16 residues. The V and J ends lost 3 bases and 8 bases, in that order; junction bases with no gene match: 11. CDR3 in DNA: TGTGCCAGCAGTGAGCTAGCGGGGAACACCGGGGACATTCAGTACTTC. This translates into CASSELAGNTGDIQYF.

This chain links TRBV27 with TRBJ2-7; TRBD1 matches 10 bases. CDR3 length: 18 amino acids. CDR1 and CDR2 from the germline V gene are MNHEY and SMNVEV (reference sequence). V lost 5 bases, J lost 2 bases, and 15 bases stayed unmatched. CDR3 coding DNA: TGTGCCAGCAGTCTTCGCCTCGGGACAGGGGATTTCCCCTACGAGCAGTACTTC. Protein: CASSLRLGTGDFPYEQYF.

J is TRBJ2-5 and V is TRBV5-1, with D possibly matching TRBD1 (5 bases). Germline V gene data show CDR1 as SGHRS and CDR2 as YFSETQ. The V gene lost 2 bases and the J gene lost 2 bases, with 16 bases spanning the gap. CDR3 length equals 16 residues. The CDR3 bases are TGCGCCAGCAGCTTTCCCCAGGGTGGTAATCAAGAGACCCAGTACTTC. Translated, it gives CASSFPQGGNQETQYF.

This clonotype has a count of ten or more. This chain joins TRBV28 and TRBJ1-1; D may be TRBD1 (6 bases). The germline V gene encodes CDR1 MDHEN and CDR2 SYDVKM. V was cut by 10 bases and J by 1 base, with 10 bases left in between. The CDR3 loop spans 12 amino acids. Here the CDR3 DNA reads TGTGCCACCAAGACAGGGAACACTGAAGCTTTCTTT. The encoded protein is CATKTGNTEAFF.

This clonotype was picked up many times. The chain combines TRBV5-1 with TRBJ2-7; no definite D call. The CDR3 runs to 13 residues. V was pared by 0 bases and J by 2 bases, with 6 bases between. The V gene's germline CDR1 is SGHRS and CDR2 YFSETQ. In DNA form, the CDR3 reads TGCGCCAGCAGCTTGGCAGGACCCTACGAGCAGTACTTC. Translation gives CASSLAGPYEQYF.